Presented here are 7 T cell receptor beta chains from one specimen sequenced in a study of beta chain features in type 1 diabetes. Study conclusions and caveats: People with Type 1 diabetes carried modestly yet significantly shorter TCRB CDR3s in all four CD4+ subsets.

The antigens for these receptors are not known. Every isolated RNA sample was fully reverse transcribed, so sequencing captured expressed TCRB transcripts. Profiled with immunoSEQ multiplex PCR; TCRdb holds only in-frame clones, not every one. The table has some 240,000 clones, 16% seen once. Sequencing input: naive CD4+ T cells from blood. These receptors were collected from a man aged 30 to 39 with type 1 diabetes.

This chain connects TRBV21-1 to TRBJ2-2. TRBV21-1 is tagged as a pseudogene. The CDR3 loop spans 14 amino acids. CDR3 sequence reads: CASPAESNTGELFF. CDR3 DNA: TGTGCCAGTCCGGCCGAGTCGAACACCGGGGAGCTGTTTTTT.

The DNA for the CDR3 is TGCGCCAGCAGCTTGGAGTTGGGGGGAGCCTACGAGCAGTACTTC. Translation gives CASSLELGGAYEQYF. The rearrangement links TRBV5-1 to TRBJ2-7; TRBD2 is a possible D gene (6 bases). The V gene's germline CDR1 is SGHRS and CDR2 YFSETQ. V lost 0 bases and J lost 2, with 12 bases in between. This CDR3 region has 15 residues.

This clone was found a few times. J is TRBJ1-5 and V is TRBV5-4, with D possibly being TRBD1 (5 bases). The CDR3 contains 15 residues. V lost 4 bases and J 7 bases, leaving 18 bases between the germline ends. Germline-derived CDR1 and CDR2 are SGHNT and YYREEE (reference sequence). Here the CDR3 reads CASSTAGERGQPQHF. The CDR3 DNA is TGTGCCAGCAGCACTGCTGGGGAAAGGGGACAGCCCCAGCATTTT.

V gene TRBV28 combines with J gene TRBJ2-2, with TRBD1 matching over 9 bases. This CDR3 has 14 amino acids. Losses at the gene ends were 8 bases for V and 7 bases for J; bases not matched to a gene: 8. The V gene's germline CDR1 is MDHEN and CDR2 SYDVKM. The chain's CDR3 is CASLQDRGFGELFF. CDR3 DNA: TGTGCCAGCCTCCAGGACAGGGGTTTCGGGGAGCTGTTTTTT.

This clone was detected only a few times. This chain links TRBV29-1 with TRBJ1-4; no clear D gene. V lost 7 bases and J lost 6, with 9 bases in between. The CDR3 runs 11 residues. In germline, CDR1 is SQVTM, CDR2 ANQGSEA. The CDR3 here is CSAGSYEKLFF. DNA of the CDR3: TGCAGCGCTGGGAGCTATGAAAAACTGTTTTTT.

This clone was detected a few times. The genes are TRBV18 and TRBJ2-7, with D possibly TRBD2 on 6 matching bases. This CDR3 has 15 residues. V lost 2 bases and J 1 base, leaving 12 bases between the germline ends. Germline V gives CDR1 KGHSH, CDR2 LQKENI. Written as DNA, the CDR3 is TGTGCCAGCTCACCAGGAACGGGAGCATCCTACGAGCAGTACTTC. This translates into CASSPGTGASYEQYF.

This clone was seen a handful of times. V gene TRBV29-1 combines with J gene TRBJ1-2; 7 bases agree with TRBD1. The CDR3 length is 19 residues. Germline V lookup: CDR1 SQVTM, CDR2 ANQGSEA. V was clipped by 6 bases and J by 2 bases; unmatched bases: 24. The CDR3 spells CSVSVVYRGRDRANYGYTF. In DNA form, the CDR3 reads TGCAGCGTCTCTGTCGTTTACAGGGGACGTGACAGAGCGAACTATGGCTACACCTTC.